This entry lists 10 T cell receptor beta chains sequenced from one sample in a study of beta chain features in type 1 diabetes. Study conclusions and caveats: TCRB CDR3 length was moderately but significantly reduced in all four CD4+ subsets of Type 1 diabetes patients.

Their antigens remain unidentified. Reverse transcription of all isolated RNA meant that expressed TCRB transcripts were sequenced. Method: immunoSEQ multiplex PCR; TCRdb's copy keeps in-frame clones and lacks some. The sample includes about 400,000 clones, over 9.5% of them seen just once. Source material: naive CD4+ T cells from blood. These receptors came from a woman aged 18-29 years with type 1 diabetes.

The CDR3 region has the DNA TGTGCCAGCAGCGCCGGGACAGGGGGTGCCCTGGGAGGCTACACCTTC. This gives the protein CASSAGTGGALGGYTF. The V gene is TRBV9, the J gene TRBJ1-2; 11 bases are a match to TRBD1. CDR3 length: 16 residues. The germline CDR1 and CDR2 sequences are SGDLS and YYNGEE. The V and J ends lost 3 bases and 8 bases, in that order; junction bases with no gene match: 12.

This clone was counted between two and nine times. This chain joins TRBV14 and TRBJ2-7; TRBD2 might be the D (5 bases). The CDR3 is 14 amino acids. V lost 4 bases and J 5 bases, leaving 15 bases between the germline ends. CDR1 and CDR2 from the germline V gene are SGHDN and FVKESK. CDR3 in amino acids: CASSLSPGGHEQYF. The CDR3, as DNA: TGTGCCAGCAGCCTAAGCCCTGGAGGCCACGAGCAGTACTTC.

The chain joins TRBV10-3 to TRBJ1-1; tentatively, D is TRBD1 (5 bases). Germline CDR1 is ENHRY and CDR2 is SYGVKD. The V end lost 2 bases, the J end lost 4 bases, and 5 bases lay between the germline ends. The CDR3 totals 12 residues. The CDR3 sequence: CAISERGTEAFF. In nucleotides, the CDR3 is TGTGCCATCAGTGAGAGGGGCACTGAAGCTTTCTTT.

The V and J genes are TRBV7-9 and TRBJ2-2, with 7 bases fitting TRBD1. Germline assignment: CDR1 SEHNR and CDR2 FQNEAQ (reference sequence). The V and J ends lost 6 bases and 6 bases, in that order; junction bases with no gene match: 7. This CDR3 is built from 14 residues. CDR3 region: CASSHDRAAGELFF. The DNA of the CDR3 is TGTGCCAGCAGTCATGACAGGGCAGCCGGGGAGCTGTTTTTT.

CDR3 in DNA: TGTGCCAGCAGACAGCAAGATACGCAGTATTTT. This codes for CASRQQDTQYF. The rearrangement joins TRBV7-2 to TRBJ2-3; unclear D gene. Germline V gives CDR1 SGHTA, CDR2 FQGNSA. This CDR3 has 11 amino acids. V was trimmed by 6 bases and J by 5 bases, leaving 6 bases between them.

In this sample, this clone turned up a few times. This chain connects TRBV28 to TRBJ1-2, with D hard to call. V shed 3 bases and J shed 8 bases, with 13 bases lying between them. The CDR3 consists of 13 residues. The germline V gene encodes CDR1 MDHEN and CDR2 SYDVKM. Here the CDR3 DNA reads TGTGCCAGCAGTTTCATGGTCGCGGGGGGCTACACCTTC. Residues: CASSFMVAGGYTF.

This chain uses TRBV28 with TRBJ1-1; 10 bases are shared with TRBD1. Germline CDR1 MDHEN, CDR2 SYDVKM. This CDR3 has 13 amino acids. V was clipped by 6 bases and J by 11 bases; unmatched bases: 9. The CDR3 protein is CASRTPGQGRAFF. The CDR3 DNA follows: TGTGCCAGCAGGACCCCGGGACAGGGGCGGGCTTTCTTT.

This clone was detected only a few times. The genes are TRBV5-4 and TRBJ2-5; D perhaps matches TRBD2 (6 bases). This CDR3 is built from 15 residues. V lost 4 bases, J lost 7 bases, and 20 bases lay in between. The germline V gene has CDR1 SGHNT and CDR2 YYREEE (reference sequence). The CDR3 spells CASSAAGPTEGTQYF. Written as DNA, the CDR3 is TGTGCCAGCAGCGCCGCGGGGCCAACGGAAGGGACCCAGTACTTC.

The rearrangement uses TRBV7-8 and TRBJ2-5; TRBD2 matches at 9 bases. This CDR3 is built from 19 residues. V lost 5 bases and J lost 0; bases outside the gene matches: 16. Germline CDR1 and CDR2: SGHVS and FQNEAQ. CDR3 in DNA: TGTGCCAGCAGCCACCTAGGACGGGCTCTAGCGGGACACCAAGAGACCCAGTACTTC. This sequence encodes CASSHLGRALAGHQETQYF.

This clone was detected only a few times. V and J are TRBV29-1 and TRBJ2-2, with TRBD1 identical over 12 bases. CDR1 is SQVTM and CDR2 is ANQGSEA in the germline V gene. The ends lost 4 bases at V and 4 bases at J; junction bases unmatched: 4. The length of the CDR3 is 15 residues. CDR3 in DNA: TGCAGCGTTGCCGGGACAGGGGGCTTCACCGGGGAGCTGTTTTTT. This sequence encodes CSVAGTGGFTGELFF.